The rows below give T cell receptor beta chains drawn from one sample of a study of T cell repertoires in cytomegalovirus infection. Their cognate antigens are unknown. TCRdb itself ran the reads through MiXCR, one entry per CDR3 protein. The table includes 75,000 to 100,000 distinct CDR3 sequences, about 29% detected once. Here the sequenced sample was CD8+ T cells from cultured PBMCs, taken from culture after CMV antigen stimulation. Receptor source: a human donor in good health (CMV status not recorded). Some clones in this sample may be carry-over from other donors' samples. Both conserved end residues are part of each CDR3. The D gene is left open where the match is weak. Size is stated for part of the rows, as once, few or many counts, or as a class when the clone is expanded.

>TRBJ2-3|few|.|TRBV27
CASSLYLGADTQYF
TGTGCCAGCAGTTTATACCTCGGCGCAGATACGCAGTATTTT
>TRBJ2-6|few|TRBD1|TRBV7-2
CASSPFRGGVSGANVLTF
TGTGCCAGCAGCCCCTTCAGAGGGGGCGTTTCTGGGGCCAACGTCCTGACTTTC
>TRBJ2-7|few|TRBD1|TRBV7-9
CASSSTGVEQYF
TGTGCCAGCAGCTCGACAGGGGTCGAGCAGTACTTC
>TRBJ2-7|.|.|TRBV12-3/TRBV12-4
CASSLSVSPYEQYF
TGTGCCAGCAGTTTAAGCGTCAGTCCCTACGAGCAGTACTTC
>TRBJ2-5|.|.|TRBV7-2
CASSLMVLSGRATQETQYF
TGTGCCAGCAGCTTAATGGTACTTTCCGGGCGGGCGACCCAAGAGACCCAGTACTTC
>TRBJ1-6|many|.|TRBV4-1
CASSPGAGGNSPLHF
TGCGCCAGCAGCCCAGGGGCAGGTGGTAATTCACCCCTCCACTTT
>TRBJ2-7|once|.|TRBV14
CASSPLLGSYEQYF
TGTGCCAGCAGCCCCCTCCTAGGCTCCTACGAGCAGTACTTC
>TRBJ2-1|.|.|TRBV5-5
CASSREASSYNEQFF
TGTGCCAGCAGTCGGGAAGCGAGCTCCTACAATGAGCAGTTCTTC
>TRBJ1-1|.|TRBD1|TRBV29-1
CSAWTGAAFF
TGCAGCGCCTGGACAGGGGCTGCTTTCTTT
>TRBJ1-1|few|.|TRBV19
CASSSWERDTEAFF
TGTGCCAGTAGTTCTTGGGAGAGGGACACTGAAGCTTTCTTT
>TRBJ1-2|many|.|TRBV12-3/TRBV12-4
CASSPWSHEGGQGYTF
TGTGCCAGCAGTCCATGGTCCCATGAGGGGGGACAAGGCTACACCTTC
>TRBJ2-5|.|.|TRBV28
CASSLYIQETQYF
TGTGCCAGCAGTTTATATATCCAAGAGACCCAGTACTTC
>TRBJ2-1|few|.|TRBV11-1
CAVRSRGLYNEQFF
TGTGCCGTTAGGTCCAGGGGTCTGTACAATGAGCAGTTCTTC
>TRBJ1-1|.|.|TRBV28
CASSPLSDEMNTEAFF
TGTGCCAGCAGTCCCCTCTCGGACGAGATGAACACTGAAGCTTTCTTT
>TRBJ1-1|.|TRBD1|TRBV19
CASSTLQGAFTEAFF
TGTGCCAGTAGTACCCTGCAGGGGGCGTTCACTGAAGCTTTCTTT
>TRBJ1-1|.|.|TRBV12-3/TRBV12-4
CASSRGFGENTEAFF
TGTGCCAGCAGCCGCGGCTTCGGGGAGAACACTGAAGCTTTCTTT
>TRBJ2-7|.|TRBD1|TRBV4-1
CASSQGWTGGYYEQYF
TGCGCCAGCAGCCAAGGGTGGACAGGAGGCTACTACGAGCAGTACTTC
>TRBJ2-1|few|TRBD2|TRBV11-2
CASYGGLAGTGEQFF
TGTGCCAGCTATGGGGGACTAGCGGGAACGGGTGAGCAGTTCTTC
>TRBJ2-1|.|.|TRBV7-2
CASSLWGGQGSYNEQFF
TGTGCCAGCAGCCTCTGGGGGGGGCAAGGCTCCTACAATGAGCAGTTCTTC
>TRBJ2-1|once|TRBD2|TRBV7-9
CASSYGLAGGEQFF
TGTGCCAGCAGCTACGGACTAGCGGGGGGTGAGCAGTTCTTC